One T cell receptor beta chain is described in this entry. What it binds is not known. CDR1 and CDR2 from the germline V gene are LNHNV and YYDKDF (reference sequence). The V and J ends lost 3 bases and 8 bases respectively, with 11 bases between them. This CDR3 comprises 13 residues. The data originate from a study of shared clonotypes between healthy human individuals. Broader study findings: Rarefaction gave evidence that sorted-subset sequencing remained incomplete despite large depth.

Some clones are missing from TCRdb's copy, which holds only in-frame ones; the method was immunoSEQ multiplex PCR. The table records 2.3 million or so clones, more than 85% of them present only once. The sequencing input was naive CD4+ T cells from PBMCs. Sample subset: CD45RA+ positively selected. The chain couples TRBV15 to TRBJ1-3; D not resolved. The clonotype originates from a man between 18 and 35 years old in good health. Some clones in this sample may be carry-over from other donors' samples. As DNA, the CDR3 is TGTGCCACCAGCAGGACCCTGTCAGACACCATATATTTT. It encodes CATSRTLSDTIYF.